This T cell receptor beta chain was profiled in a study of cytomegalovirus exposure and HLA in healthy donors. Trimming left V 7 bases short and J 10 bases short, with 14 bases between. Per germline, CDR1 SGHAT and CDR2 FQNNGV. The CDR3 has 12 residues. On this clone: Its antigen is not known.

Points from the study as a whole: As a later analysis revealed, the rate of TCR association differed by HLA locus, with DRB1 most and HLA-C fewest. Later analysis suggested most CMV-associated TCR beta chains were HLA-restricted.

Primers for the PCR totalled 60 Vbeta and 13 Jbeta. Repertoires were generated with immunoSEQ multiplex PCR, while TCRdb's copy carries only in-frame clones and drops some. The table has 170,000 or so clones, approximately 84% seen once. The TCR comes from a girl aged 5-17 years in good health and CMV-seropositive. This chain joins TRBV11-2 and TRBJ2-1; a weak D match, TRBD2 (5 bases). Sequencing was carried out using PBMCs. The CDR3 sequence is CASTPRGPEQFF. The CDR3 DNA follows: TGTGCCAGCACCCCTAGAGGGCCCGAGCAGTTCTTC.